This record covers a single T cell receptor beta chain. Antigen: not known. The sample contains more than one DNA sequence encoding this CDR3. Between the trimmed V and J ends, which lost 3 bases and 5 bases, there was a span of 8 bases. This CDR3 has 12 residues. Germline V gene lookup returns CDR1 MDHEN and CDR2 SYDVKM. The sample belongs to a study of shared clonotypes between healthy human individuals. Study-level results: Larger estimated richness was generally seen in naive subsets than in memory subsets. Clonotypes which were not shared had lower generation probabilities than clonotypes that all four donors shared.

Libraries were prepared by immunoSEQ multiplex PCR; TCRdb keeps only in-frame clonotypes and omits some of them. The table includes some 2.3 million clones, 90% to 95% detected once. The rearrangement joins TRBV28 to TRBJ2-7; no clear D. The origin of this receptor is a man aged 18 to 29 in good health. Some clones in this sample may be carry-over from other donors' samples. The sample consisted of naive CD4+ T cells from PBMCs. Indicated subset: CD45RA+ positively selected. As DNA, the CDR3 is TGTGCCAGCAGTTTGGTGGGAAACGAGCAGTACTTC. It translates to CASSLVGNEQYF.